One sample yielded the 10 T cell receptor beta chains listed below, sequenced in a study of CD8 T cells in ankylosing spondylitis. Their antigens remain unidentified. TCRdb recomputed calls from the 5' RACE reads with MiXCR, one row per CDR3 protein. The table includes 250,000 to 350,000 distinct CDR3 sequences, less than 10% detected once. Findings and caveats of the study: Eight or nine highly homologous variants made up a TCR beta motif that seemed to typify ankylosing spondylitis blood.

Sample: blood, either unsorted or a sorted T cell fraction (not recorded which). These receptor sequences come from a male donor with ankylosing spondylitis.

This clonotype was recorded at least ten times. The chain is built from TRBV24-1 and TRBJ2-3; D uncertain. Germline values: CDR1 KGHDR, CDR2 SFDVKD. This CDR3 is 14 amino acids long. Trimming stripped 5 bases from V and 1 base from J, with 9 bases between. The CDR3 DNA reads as TGTGCCACCAGTGGCGACCCGGGCACAGATACGCAGTATTTT. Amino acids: CATSGDPGTDTQYF.

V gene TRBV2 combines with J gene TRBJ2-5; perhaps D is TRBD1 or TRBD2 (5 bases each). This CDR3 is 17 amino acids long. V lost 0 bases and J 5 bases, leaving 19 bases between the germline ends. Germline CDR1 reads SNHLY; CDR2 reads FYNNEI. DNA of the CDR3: TGTGCCAGCAGTGAAGCCCGGGACGGACTCGATGGGGAGACCCAGTACTTC. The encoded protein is CASSEARDGLDGETQYF.

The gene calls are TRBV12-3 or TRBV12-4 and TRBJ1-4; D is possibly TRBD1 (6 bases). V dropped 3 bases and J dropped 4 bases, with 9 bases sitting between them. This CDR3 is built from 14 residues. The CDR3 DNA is TGTGCCAGCAGTTTGCAGGGGCATAATGAAAAACTGTTTTTT. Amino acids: CASSLQGHNEKLFF.

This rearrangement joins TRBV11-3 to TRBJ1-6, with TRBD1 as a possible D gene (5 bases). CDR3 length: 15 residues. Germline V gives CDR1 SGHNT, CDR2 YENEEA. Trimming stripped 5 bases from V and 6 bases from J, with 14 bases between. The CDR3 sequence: CASSQTRGPNSPLHF. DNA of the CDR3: TGTGCCAGCAGCCAGACGAGGGGTCCTAATTCACCCCTCCACTTT.

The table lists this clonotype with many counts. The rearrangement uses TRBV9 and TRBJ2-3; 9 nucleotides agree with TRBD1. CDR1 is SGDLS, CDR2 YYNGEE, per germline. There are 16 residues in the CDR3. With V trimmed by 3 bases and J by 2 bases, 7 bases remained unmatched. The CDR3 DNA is TGTGCCAGCAGCGCCACAGGGACAGGGCCCACAGATACGCAGTATTTT. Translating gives CASSATGTGPTDTQYF.

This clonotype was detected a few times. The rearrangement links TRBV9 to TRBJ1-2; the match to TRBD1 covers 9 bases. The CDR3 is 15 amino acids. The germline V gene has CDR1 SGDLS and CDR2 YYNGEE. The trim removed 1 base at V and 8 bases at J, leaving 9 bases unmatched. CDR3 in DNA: TGTGCCAGCAGCGTATTAACCGGACAGGGGCGCGGCTACACCTTC. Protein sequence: CASSVLTGQGRGYTF.

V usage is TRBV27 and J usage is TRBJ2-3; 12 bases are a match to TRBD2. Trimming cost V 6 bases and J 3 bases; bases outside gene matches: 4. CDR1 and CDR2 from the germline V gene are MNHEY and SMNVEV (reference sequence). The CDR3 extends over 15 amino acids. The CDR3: CASRLAGGWTDTQYF. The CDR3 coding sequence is TGTGCCAGCAGACTAGCGGGAGGTTGGACAGATACGCAGTATTTT.

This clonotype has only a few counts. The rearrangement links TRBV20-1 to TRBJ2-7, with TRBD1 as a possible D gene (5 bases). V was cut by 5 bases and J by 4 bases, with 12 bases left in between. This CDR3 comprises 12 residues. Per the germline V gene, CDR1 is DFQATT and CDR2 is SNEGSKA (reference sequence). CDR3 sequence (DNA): TGCAGTGCTGGCAGGGTTGGGTACGAGCAGTACTTC. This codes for CSAGRVGYEQYF.

The CDR3 reads CASGLWNTEAFF. Written as DNA, the CDR3 is TGTGCTAGTGGTTTGTGGAACACTGAAGCTTTCTTT. The chain recombines TRBV12-5 with TRBJ1-1; D call uncertain. This CDR3 is built from 12 residues. Germline V lookup: CDR1 LGHNT, CDR2 FRNRAP. The V gene lost 2 bases and the J gene lost 1 base, with 2 bases spanning the gap.

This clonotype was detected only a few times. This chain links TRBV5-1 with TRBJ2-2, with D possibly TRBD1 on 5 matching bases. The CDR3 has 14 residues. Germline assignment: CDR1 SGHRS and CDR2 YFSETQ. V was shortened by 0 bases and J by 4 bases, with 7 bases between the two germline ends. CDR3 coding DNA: TGCGCCAGCAGCTTGGTGCAGGGCACCGGGGAGCTGTTTTTT. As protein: CASSLVQGTGELFF.